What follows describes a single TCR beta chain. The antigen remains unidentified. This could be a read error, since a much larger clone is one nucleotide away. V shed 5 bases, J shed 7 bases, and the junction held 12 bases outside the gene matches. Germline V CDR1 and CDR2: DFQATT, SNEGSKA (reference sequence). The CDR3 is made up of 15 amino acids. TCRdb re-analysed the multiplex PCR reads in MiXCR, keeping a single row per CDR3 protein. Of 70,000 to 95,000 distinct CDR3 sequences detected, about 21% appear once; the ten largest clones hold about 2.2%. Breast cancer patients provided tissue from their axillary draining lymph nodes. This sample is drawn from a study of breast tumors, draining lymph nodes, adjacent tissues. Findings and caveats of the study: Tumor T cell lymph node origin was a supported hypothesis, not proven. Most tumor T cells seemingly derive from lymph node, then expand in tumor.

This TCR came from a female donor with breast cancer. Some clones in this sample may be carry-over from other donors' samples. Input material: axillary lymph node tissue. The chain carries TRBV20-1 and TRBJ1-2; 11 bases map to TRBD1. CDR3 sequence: CSAPPGTGGSCGYTF. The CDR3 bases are TGCAGTGCTCCGCCCGGGACAGGGGGGTCTTGTGGCTACACCTTC.